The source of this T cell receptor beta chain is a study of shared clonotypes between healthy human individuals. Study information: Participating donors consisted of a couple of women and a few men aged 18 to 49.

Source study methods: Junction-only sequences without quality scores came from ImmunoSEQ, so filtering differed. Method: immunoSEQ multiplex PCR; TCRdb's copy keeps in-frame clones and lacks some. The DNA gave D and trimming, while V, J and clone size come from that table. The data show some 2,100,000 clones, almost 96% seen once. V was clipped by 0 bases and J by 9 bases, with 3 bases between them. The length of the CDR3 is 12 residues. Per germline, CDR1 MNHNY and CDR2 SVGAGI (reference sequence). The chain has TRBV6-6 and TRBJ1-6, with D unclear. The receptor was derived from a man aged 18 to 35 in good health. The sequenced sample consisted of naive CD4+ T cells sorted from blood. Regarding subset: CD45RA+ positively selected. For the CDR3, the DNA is TGTGCCAGCAGTTACTCGAGTTCACCCCTCCACTTT. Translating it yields CASSYSSSPLHF.